Below are 5 T cell receptor beta chains sequenced from a single sample in a study of cytomegalovirus exposure and HLA in healthy donors. It was with 60 Vbeta and 13 Jbeta primers that the PCR ran. Sequencing was performed with immunoSEQ multiplex PCR; in TCRdb, only in-frame clones are kept and a portion is missing. The repertoire consists of around 160,000 clones, with roughly four fifths occurring once and the leading ten covering roughly 4.3%. Sequenced: PBMCs. The origin of the receptors is a man over 45 in good health and CMV-seropositive.

V gene TRBV27 combines with J gene TRBJ2-5, with D perhaps matching TRBD1 (5 bases). Per the germline V gene, CDR1 is MNHEY and CDR2 is SMNVEV (reference sequence). The germline V and J ends were trimmed by 5 bases and 4 bases, with 14 bases remaining between them. The CDR3 consists of 14 residues. CDR3 region: CASSVHRNAETQYF. CDR3 bases: TGTGCCAGCAGTGTTCACAGGAACGCAGAGACCCAGTACTTC.

V is TRBV28 and J is TRBJ2-3, with 16 bases identical to TRBD2. This CDR3 region has 18 residues. V gave up 5 bases and J gave up 4 bases; unmatched junction bases: 9. Per the germline V gene, CDR1 is MDHEN and CDR2 is SYDVKM. The CDR3 region is CASSPGTSGRARADTQYF. CDR3 DNA: TGTGCCAGCAGTCCAGGGACTAGCGGGAGGGCCAGAGCAGATACGCAGTATTTT. The full variable domain, completed using reference TRBV28 and TRBJ2-3, is DVKVTQSSRYLVKRTGEKVFLECVQDMDHENMFWYRQDPGLGLRLIYFSYDVKMKEKGDIPEGYSVSREKKERFSLILESASTNQTSMYLCASSPGTSGRARADTQYFGPGTRLTVL.

The CDR3 is CASRAGPQETQYF. DNA for the CDR3: TGTGCCAGCAGGGCGGGGCCTCAAGAGACCCAGTACTTC. The rearrangement joins TRBV6-5 to TRBJ2-5; D is perhaps TRBD2 (6 bases). Germline loops: CDR1 MNHEY, CDR2 SVGAGI. Trimming left V 6 bases short and J 2 bases short, with 10 bases between. The CDR3 runs 13 residues.

In this sample, this clone turned up once. The chain has TRBV14 and TRBJ2-7; tentative D call: TRBD1 (5 bases). The CDR3 consists of 14 residues. The germline gives CDR1 SGHDN, CDR2 FVKESK. V lost 2 bases to trimming and J lost 6 bases, with 14 bases between them. The CDR3 DNA sequence: TGTGCCAGCAGCCAAATAGGGAATGGGGCCGAGCAGTACTTC. Its translation: CASSQIGNGAEQYF.

This chain links TRBV19 with TRBJ2-3; maybe TRBD1 (5 bases). CDR1 is LNHDA and CDR2 is SQIVND in the germline V gene (reference sequence). This CDR3 has 11 amino acids. V lost 10 bases and J 3 bases, leaving 8 bases between the germline ends. CDR3: CATSGTDTQYF. CDR3 coding DNA: TGTGCCACCTCAGGGACAGATACGCAGTATTTT.